Below are 27 T cell receptor beta chains sequenced from a single sample in a study of cytomegalovirus exposure and HLA in healthy donors. In the PCR, 60 Vbeta and 13 Jbeta primers were used. Profiling relied on immunoSEQ multiplex PCR, and the TCRdb table lists in-frame clones only, not all of them. The sample has about 78,000 clones; roughly 80% are singletons. Sequencing input: PBMCs. The receptors shown here come from a woman aged 50 to 65 in good health and CMV-seronegative.

This clone was counted a few times. V is TRBV5-5 and J is TRBJ2-7, with D perhaps matching TRBD1 (6 bases). Germline lookup yields CDR1 SGHKS and CDR2 YYEKEE (reference sequence). Trimming removed 2 bases at V and 5 bases at J, with 17 bases between. The length of the CDR3 is 15 residues. CDR3 amino acids: CASSLAGWQGNEQYF. CDR3 coding DNA: TGTGCCAGCAGCTTAGCCGGGTGGCAGGGGAACGAGCAGTACTTC.

V is TRBV5-1 and J is TRBJ1-1, with TRBD1 matching 9 bases. Germline V gives CDR1 SGHRS, CDR2 YFSETQ. Trimming at V came to 5 bases and at J to 0 bases, leaving 2 bases not matched to a gene. This CDR3 is 14 amino acids long. This CDR3 reads CASRGTGLNTEAFF. The CDR3 coding sequence is TGCGCCAGCAGGGGGACAGGGTTGAACACTGAAGCTTTCTTT.

This rearrangement joins TRBV7-8 to TRBJ1-2, with 7 bases matching TRBD1. CDR3 length: 14 amino acids. The ends lost 1 base at V and 8 bases at J; junction bases unmatched: 7. The germline CDR1 and CDR2 sequences are SGHVS and FQNEAQ. The CDR3 nucleotides read TGTGCCAGCAGCTTAGGTACAGGGGCATGGGGCTACACCTTC. Its translation is CASSLGTGAWGYTF.

The chain carries TRBV19 and TRBJ1-1, with 8 positions matching TRBD1. The germline V gene has CDR1 LNHDA and CDR2 SQIVND (reference sequence). Trimming cost V 3 bases and J 6 bases; bases outside gene matches: 3. CDR3 length: 13 residues. The CDR3 region has the DNA TGTGCCAGTAGTATTGGGGGACAGGCTGAAGCTTTCTTT. This sequence encodes CASSIGGQAEAFF.

Here the CDR3 reads CSVESDRNEAFF. In nucleotides, the CDR3 is TGCAGCGTTGAATCCGACAGAAATGAAGCTTTCTTT. The rearrangement joins TRBV29-1 to TRBJ1-1, with TRBD1 as a possible D gene (5 bases). Germline CDR1 is SQVTM and CDR2 is ANQGSEA. The CDR3 runs to 12 residues. Between the trimmed V and J ends, which lost 2 bases and 7 bases, there was a span of 11 bases.

The J gene is TRBJ2-1, the V gene TRBV28, with 8 bases aligning to TRBD2. Per the germline V gene, CDR1 is MDHEN and CDR2 is SYDVKM. This CDR3 comprises 16 residues. Trimming at V came to 3 bases and at J to 4 bases, leaving 8 bases not matched to a gene. CDR3 protein: CASSLASGGLYNEQFF. The CDR3 DNA follows: TGTGCCAGCAGTTTGGCGAGCGGGGGACTATACAATGAGCAGTTCTTC.

V usage is TRBV11-1 and J usage is TRBJ2-1; TRBD2 matches 7 bases. CDR1 SGHAT and CDR2 FQDESV come from the germline V gene (reference sequence). CDR3 length: 13 residues. V lost 1 base, J lost 8 bases, and 2 bases stayed unmatched. CDR3 loop: CASSLGGGYEQFF. The CDR3 nucleotides are TGTGCCAGCAGCTTAGGGGGAGGGTATGAGCAGTTCTTC.

J is TRBJ2-2 and V is TRBV4-1, with D perhaps matching TRBD1 (6 bases). Per germline, CDR1 MGHRA and CDR2 YSYEKL. V lost 1 base and J 5 bases, leaving 14 bases between the germline ends. This CDR3 has 16 residues. The CDR3 DNA reads TGCGCCAGCAGCCAAGTGGGGGCTTGGGGTACCGGGGAGCTGTTTTTT. It codes for CASSQVGAWGTGELFF.

This clone has more than one count but fewer than ten. This CDR3 reads CASRRSATNEKLFF. Written as DNA, the CDR3 is TGTGCCAGCAGGAGGAGCGCAACTAATGAAAAACTGTTTTTT. V and J are TRBV6-5 and TRBJ1-4; D unclear. Germline V CDR1 and CDR2: MNHEY, SVGAGI. Between the trimmed V and J ends, which lost 6 bases and 0 bases, there was a span of 8 bases. There are 14 residues in the CDR3.

The chain joins TRBV29-1 to TRBJ2-1; D may be TRBD2 (5 bases). Germline CDR1 is SQVTM and CDR2 is ANQGSEA. CDR3 length equals 12 residues. Trimming pared 8 bases from V and 4 bases from J, leaving 12 bases between. This CDR3 reads CSSYGEYNEQFF. The CDR3 nucleotides are TGCAGCTCTTACGGGGAATACAATGAGCAGTTCTTC.

DNA of the CDR3: TGTGCCAGCAGACCGACAGGGGCCTACGAGCAGTACGTC. Translating it yields CASRPTGAYEQYV. This chain joins TRBV27 and TRBJ2-7; TRBD1 matches at 8 bases. CDR1 and CDR2 from the germline V gene are MNHEY and SMNVEV (reference sequence). V dropped 6 bases and J dropped 2; count of bases not matched to a gene: 3. The length of the CDR3 is 13 residues.

The J gene is TRBJ2-3, the V gene TRBV6-5; 7 bases line up with TRBD2. The CDR3 is made up of 15 amino acids. V lost 0 bases to trimming and J lost 4 bases; unmatched junction nucleotides: 4. Germline V gene data show CDR1 as MNHEY and CDR2 as SVGAGI. The CDR3 DNA sequence: TGTGCCAGCAGTTACTCGGGCGGGAGCCCAGATACGCAGTATTTT. Translating it yields CASSYSGGSPDTQYF.

The chain couples TRBV18 to TRBJ2-5; 11 bases line up with TRBD1. Germline assignment: CDR1 KGHSH and CDR2 LQKENI. V shed 3 bases and J 2 bases; nucleotides not matched to a gene: 5. This CDR3 has 16 amino acids. CDR3 in amino acids: CASSPGDRGFQETQYF. The CDR3 DNA sequence: TGTGCCAGCTCACCGGGGGACAGGGGGTTTCAAGAGACCCAGTACTTC.

This rearrangement joins TRBV6-5 to TRBJ1-1; maybe TRBD1 (6 bases). Between the trimmed V and J ends, which lost 0 bases and 7 bases, there was a span of 15 bases. The CDR3 loop spans 15 amino acids. Germline V lookup: CDR1 MNHEY, CDR2 SVGAGI. This CDR3 reads CASSYSTQGFGEAFF. As DNA, the CDR3 is TGTGCCAGCAGTTACTCAACGCAGGGGTTTGGTGAAGCTTTCTTT.

V gene TRBV7-9 combines with J gene TRBJ1-1; D not certain. Between the trimmed V and J ends, which lost 5 bases and 1 base, there was a span of 5 bases. The CDR3 has 12 amino acids. Germline V gene lookup returns CDR1 SEHNR and CDR2 FQNEAQ (reference sequence). This CDR3 is CASSLTNTEAFF. The CDR3 DNA sequence: TGTGCCAGCAGCCTAACGAACACTGAAGCTTTCTTT.

The chain uses TRBV5-1 and TRBJ1-2; D possibly corresponds to TRBD1 (6 bases). The CDR3 consists of 14 residues. V dropped 5 bases and J dropped 7 bases, with 18 bases sitting between them. Germline-derived CDR1 and CDR2 are SGHRS and YFSETQ. The CDR3 sequence: CASRETQGTGGYTF. In DNA form, the CDR3 reads TGCGCCAGCAGGGAAACACAGGGAACAGGTGGCTACACCTTC.

The chain couples TRBV27 to TRBJ2-1; no clear D gene. Germline V CDR1 and CDR2: MNHEY, SMNVEV (reference sequence). This CDR3 spans 14 amino acids. V was cut by 4 bases and J by 8 bases, with 15 bases left in between. The CDR3 sequence: CASSSFNGLYEQFF. The CDR3 DNA sequence: TGTGCCAGCAGTTCATTCAATGGGCTCTATGAGCAGTTCTTC.

To note about this clone: This sample also contains other DNA sequences that code for the same CDR3. V is TRBV28 and J is TRBJ2-7; D remains unclear. The CDR3 length is 12 residues. CDR1 and CDR2 from the germline V gene are MDHEN and SYDVKM. V lost 4 bases, J lost 3 bases, and 7 bases lay in between. DNA of the CDR3: TGTGCCAGCAGTTCTTACAGCTACGAGCAGTACTTC. As protein: CASSSYSYEQYF.

This clone has more than one count but fewer than ten. The rearrangement joins TRBV5-5 to TRBJ1-3; D call uncertain. V was cut by 7 bases and J by 0 bases, with 11 bases left in between. CDR1 is SGHKS and CDR2 is YYEKEE in the germline V gene (reference sequence). The CDR3 runs to 14 residues. CDR3 sequence: CASLLHNSGNTIYF. CDR3 in DNA: TGTGCCAGCCTTTTACACAACTCTGGAAACACCATATATTTT.

V usage is TRBV5-1 and J usage is TRBJ2-7; a weak D match, TRBD1 (5 bases). The CDR3 has 15 amino acids. Germline-derived CDR1 and CDR2 are SGHRS and YFSETQ. V dropped 5 bases and J dropped 0 bases, with 15 bases sitting between them. CDR3 sequence reads: CASSLRTSLSYEQYF. DNA for the CDR3: TGCGCCAGCAGTCTCAGGACATCCCTCTCCTACGAGCAGTACTTC.

DNA for the CDR3: TGTGCCAGCAGCGTGACTAGCGGGACCACAGATACGCAGTATTTT. Its translation is CASSVTSGTTDTQYF. The J gene is TRBJ2-3, the V gene TRBV9, with 11 bases fitting TRBD2. The V segment lost 2 bases and the J segment 2 bases; nucleotides outside the gene matches: 1. Germline CDR1 and CDR2: SGDLS and YYNGEE. The CDR3 extends over 15 amino acids.

V usage is TRBV4-3 and J usage is TRBJ1-2; tentative D call: TRBD1 (5 bases). The germline gives CDR1 LGHNA, CDR2 YSLEER. The V end was cut by 0 bases, the J end by 0 bases, with 11 bases between. This CDR3 comprises 16 residues. The CDR3 sequence: CASSQDRGMPNYGYTF. The CDR3 region has the DNA TGCGCCAGCAGCCAAGATCGGGGGATGCCTAACTATGGCTACACCTTC.

V is TRBV4-2 and J is TRBJ2-7; 10 nucleotides line up with TRBD2. V lost 0 bases and J lost 3; bases outside the gene matches: 5. The CDR3 consists of 16 residues. The germline V gene encodes CDR1 LGHNA and CDR2 YNFKEQ. DNA of the CDR3: TGTGCCAGCAGCCAAGACTTAACTAGCGGGGACTACGAGCAGTACTTC. Residues: CASSQDLTSGDYEQYF.

This chain joins TRBV5-5 and TRBJ1-1; 7 bases are shared with TRBD1. The CDR3 has 14 residues. Trimming cost V 7 bases and J 4 bases; bases outside gene matches: 10. CDR1 SGHKS and CDR2 YYEKEE come from the germline V gene (reference sequence). The CDR3 loop reads CASLNTGVSTEAFF. CDR3 DNA: TGTGCCAGCCTTAATACAGGGGTGAGCACTGAAGCTTTCTTT.

The V call is TRBV28, the J call TRBJ1-5, with D maybe TRBD1 (5 bases). V was pared by 7 bases and J by 3 bases, with 19 bases between. Germline V CDR1 and CDR2: MDHEN, SYDVKM. CDR3 length equals 16 residues. The CDR3 loop is CASNRPAGRDNQPQHF. DNA of the CDR3: TGTGCCAGCAATCGCCCAGCGGGACGGGACAATCAGCCCCAGCATTTT.

The chain has TRBV27 and TRBJ2-7, with D maybe TRBD2 (7 bases). The CDR3 loop spans 11 amino acids. Trimming removed 11 bases from V and 4 bases from J, with 12 bases in between. Germline V lookup: CDR1 MNHEY, CDR2 SMNVEV (reference sequence). Here the CDR3 reads CASRGAYEQYF. DNA of the CDR3: TGTGCCTCCCGGGGGGCGTACGAGCAGTACTTC.

The chain uses TRBV27 and TRBJ2-7, with 7 positions matching TRBD1. CDR3 length: 14 residues. V dropped 6 bases and J dropped 4; count of bases not matched to a gene: 9. Germline V gives CDR1 MNHEY, CDR2 SMNVEV (reference sequence). CDR3 loop: CASRRQGKAYEQYV. The CDR3 DNA reads as TGTGCCAGCAGACGACAGGGAAAGGCTTACGAGCAGTACGTC.